This T cell receptor (beta chain) was captured by sequencing in a study of T cell clusters in autoimmune cytopenias. Points from the study as a whole: Active autoimmune hepatitis patients had almost three-fold fewer exclusive TRB clusters than healthy donors. TRB repertoire shifts in secondary cytopenia and chronic lymphocytic leukemia mostly reflected lymphoma, not autoimmunity. Functional roles of the in silico T cell clusters still await experimental validation.

Some 40,000 genome equivalents of blood DNA were amplified for TRB. This clonotype shows up as medium-sized (0.01 to 0.1%) by frequency. Its antigen is currently unknown. One tube held mixed TRB-A and TRB-B primer pools for touch-down PCR. TCRdb re-called the multiplex PCR reads and shows each CDR3 protein once, DNA omitted. This repertoire includes roughly 8,000 distinct CDR3 sequences. The CDR3 totals 12 residues. Germline assignment: CDR1 SQVTM and CDR2 ANQGSEA. The clonotype comes from a human donor with an autoimmune cytopenia or autoimmune hepatitis (not recorded which). The sequenced sample was peripheral blood. The chain employs TRBV29-1 and TRBJ2-7. CDR3 region: CSVFGFPYEQYF.